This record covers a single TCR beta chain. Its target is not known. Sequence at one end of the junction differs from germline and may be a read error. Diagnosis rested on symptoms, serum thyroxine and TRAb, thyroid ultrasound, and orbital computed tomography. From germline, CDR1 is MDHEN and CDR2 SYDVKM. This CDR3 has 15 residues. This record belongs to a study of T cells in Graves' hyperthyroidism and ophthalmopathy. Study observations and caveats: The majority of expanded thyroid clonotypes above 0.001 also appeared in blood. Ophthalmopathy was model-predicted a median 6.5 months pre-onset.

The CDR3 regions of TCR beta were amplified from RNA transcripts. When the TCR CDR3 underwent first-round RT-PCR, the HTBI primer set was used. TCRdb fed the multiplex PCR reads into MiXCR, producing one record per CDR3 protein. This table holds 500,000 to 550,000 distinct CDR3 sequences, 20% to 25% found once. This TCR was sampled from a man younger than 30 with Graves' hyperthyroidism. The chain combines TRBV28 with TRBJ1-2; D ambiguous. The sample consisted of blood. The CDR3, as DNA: TGTGCCAGCAGTTTAATGGGGAGAGGGTACTATGGTTACACCTTC. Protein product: CASSLMGRGYYGYTF.